The 20 T cell receptor beta chains in this list originate from one sample, sequenced in a study of blood T cell repertoires in COVID-19. Repertoires were generated with immunoSEQ multiplex PCR, while TCRdb's copy carries only in-frame clones and drops some. This table holds 250,000 or so clones, 90% found once. Sample: peripheral blood. These receptors came from a woman between 55 and 75 years old with COVID-19, enrolled during active disease.

This sequence joins TRBV5-4 and TRBJ1-6; no clear D gene. V was pared by 0 bases and J by 6 bases, with 13 bases between. The V gene's germline CDR1 is SGHNT and CDR2 YYREEE (reference sequence). The CDR3 runs 16 residues. The CDR3 region is CASSLGAGDGNSPLHF. For the CDR3, the DNA is TGTGCCAGCAGCTTGGGGGCCGGGGATGGTAATTCACCCCTCCACTTT.

The rearrangement links TRBV12-3 or TRBV12-4 to TRBJ1-6; unclear D gene. The length of the CDR3 is 13 residues. The V gene lost 5 bases and the J gene lost 4 bases, with 6 bases spanning the gap. CDR3 in DNA: TGTGCCAGCAGTCCCAGGTATAATTCACCCCTCCACTTT. Amino acids: CASSPRYNSPLHF.

The chain has TRBV3-1 (or the pseudogene TRBV3-2) and TRBJ2-1, with 14 bases aligning to TRBD2. The V and J ends lost 5 bases and 10 bases, in that order; junction bases with no gene match: 7. CDR1 and CDR2 from the germline V gene are LGHDT and YNNKEL (reference sequence). The CDR3 has 15 amino acids. CDR3 residues: CASSGLAGGGHEQFF. The DNA for the CDR3 is TGTGCCAGCAGCGGACTAGCGGGGGGAGGCCACGAGCAGTTCTTC.

This clone occurred a few times. This chain connects TRBV19 to TRBJ1-2, with 9 nucleotides matching TRBD1. This CDR3 is built from 15 residues. Looked up from germline, CDR1 is LNHDA and CDR2 is SQIVND (reference sequence). V lost 6 bases and J lost 2; bases outside the gene matches: 7. The CDR3 DNA reads as TGTGCCAGTAGCCTTAAGACAGGGGGAAACTATGGCTACACCTTC. This gives the protein CASSLKTGGNYGYTF.

This clone was seen a single time. The sample contains more than one DNA sequence encoding this CDR3. V usage is TRBV6-5 and J usage is TRBJ2-7; D is possibly TRBD2 (5 bases). Trimming shortened V by 0 bases and J by 4 bases, and 7 bases separated the two germline ends. CDR3 length: 13 amino acids. Germline CDR1 MNHEY, CDR2 SVGAGI. As DNA, the CDR3 is TGTGCCAGCAGTTACTCTGAGGGATACGAGCAGTACTTC. Translated, it gives CASSYSEGYEQYF.

The J gene is TRBJ1-2, the V gene TRBV7-2; D gene ambiguous. The CDR3 length is 15 residues. Germline CDR1 and CDR2: SGHTA and FQGNSA. V dropped 1 base and J dropped 2 bases, with 11 bases sitting between them. Here the CDR3 reads CASSLVPGLNYGYTF. CDR3 nucleotides: TGTGCCAGCAGCTTAGTCCCGGGGTTGAACTATGGCTACACCTTC. Full variable domain (remainder filled in from reference TRBV7-2 and TRBJ1-2): GAGVSQSPSNKVTEKGKDVELRCDPISGHTALYWYRQSLGQGLEFLIYFQGNSAPDKSGLPSDRFSAERTGGSVSTLTIQRTQQEDSAVYLCASSLVPGLNYGYTFGSGTRLTVV.

CDR3 in amino acids: CASSQSRTGLNYGYTF. CDR3 sequence (DNA): TGTGCCAGCAGCCAATCTAGGACAGGGTTAAACTATGGCTACACCTTC. This chain connects TRBV7-9 to TRBJ1-2, with 8 nucleotides matching TRBD1. The germline V gene encodes CDR1 SEHNR and CDR2 FQNEAQ (reference sequence). This CDR3 has 16 amino acids. Trimming removed 5 bases from V and 2 bases from J; junction bases left unmatched: 10.

The gene calls are TRBV4-1 and TRBJ1-1; D is possibly TRBD1 (5 bases). The germline V gene has CDR1 MGHRA and CDR2 YSYEKL. The length of the CDR3 is 15 residues. V was pared by 0 bases and J by 3 bases, with 11 bases between. The CDR3 loop is CASSQDLSGYTEAFF. CDR3 in DNA: TGCGCCAGCAGCCAAGATCTGTCAGGGTACACTGAAGCTTTCTTT.

CDR3 bases: TGTGCCAGCTCACCCTCGACAGGGTTAACTGAAAAACTGTTTTTT. It translates to CASSPSTGLTEKLFF. The chain combines TRBV18 with TRBJ1-4, with TRBD1 identical over 7 bases. The germline V gene has CDR1 KGHSH and CDR2 LQKENI. V lost 3 bases to trimming and J lost 7 bases; unmatched junction nucleotides: 8. The CDR3 has 15 amino acids. The full variable domain, its missing parts supplied by reference TRBV18 and TRBJ1-4, is NAGVMQNPRHLVRRRGQEARLRCSPMKGHSHVYWYRQLPEEGLKFMVYLQKENIIDESGMPKERFSAEFPKEGPSILRIQQVVRGDSAAYFCASSPSTGLTEKLFFGSGTQLSVL.

CDR3 sequence (DNA): TGCAGCGCCCGGCCCGGGACATCGAACACTGAAGCTTTCTTT. This codes for CSARPGTSNTEAFF. The chain has TRBV29-1 and TRBJ1-1, with D tentatively TRBD1 (6 bases). Germline values: CDR1 SQVTM, CDR2 ANQGSEA. The CDR3 spans 14 residues. Deletions cut 7 bases from V and 1 base from J, with 16 bases between.

The table lists this clone with a few counts. The chain employs TRBV19 and TRBJ2-1; weak D call: TRBD2 (6 bases). The V and J ends lost 4 bases and 5 bases respectively, with 21 bases between them. The CDR3 is 17 residues long. Germline CDR1 and CDR2: LNHDA and SQIVND (reference sequence). The CDR3, as DNA: TGTGCCAGTAGTAGACTCCATGGACTAAGCGGAAACAATGAGCAGTTCTTC. Its protein is CASSRLHGLSGNNEQFF. The full variable domain, its missing parts supplied by reference TRBV19 and TRBJ2-1, is DGGITQSPKYLFRKEGQNVTLSCEQNLNHDAMYWYRQDPGQGLRLIYYSQIVNDFQKGDIAEGYSVSREKKESFPLTVTSAQKNPTAFYLCASSRLHGLSGNNEQFFGPGTRLTVL.

The chain employs TRBV11-1 and TRBJ1-2; D might be TRBD1 (6 bases). CDR1 and CDR2 (germline): SGHAT, FQDESV (reference sequence). V lost 0 bases to trimming and J lost 1 base, with 15 bases between them. The CDR3 has 17 residues. This chain's CDR3 is CASSLAGPTGFNYGYTF. The DNA of the CDR3 is TGTGCCAGCAGCTTAGCGGGACCGACAGGATTTAACTATGGCTACACCTTC.

The V and J genes are TRBV7-9 and TRBJ2-7; maybe TRBD1 (6 bases). The germline V gene has CDR1 SEHNR and CDR2 FQNEAQ (reference sequence). Trimming pared 4 bases from V and 4 bases from J, leaving 17 bases between. CDR3 length: 15 amino acids. Written as DNA, the CDR3 is TGTGCCAGCAGCTACTCCAGGGGTTGGGGTTACGAGCAGTACTTC. Translated: CASSYSRGWGYEQYF. Combining the CDR3 with reference TRBV7-9 and TRBJ2-7 gives the whole variable domain DTGVSQNPRHKITKRGQNVTFRCDPISEHNRLYWYRQTLGQGPEFLTYFQNEAQLEKSRLLSDRFSAERPKGSFSTLEIQRTEQGDSAMYLCASSYSRGWGYEQYFGPGTRLTVT.

The chain joins TRBV4-2 to TRBJ1-4; no clear D gene. This CDR3 comprises 15 residues. Germline-derived CDR1 and CDR2 are LGHNA and YNFKEQ. Trimming took off 4 bases at V and 2 bases at J, with 11 bases between the two ends. CDR3 DNA: TGTGCCAGCAGCCCCAATGCTAGGACTAATGAAAAACTGTTTTTT. Its protein is CASSPNARTNEKLFF.

To note about this clone: This CDR3 is also generated by other DNA sequences in the sample. The chain combines TRBV5-1 with TRBJ1-1, with D uncertain. Germline V gives CDR1 SGHRS, CDR2 YFSETQ. This CDR3 is built from 11 residues. Trimming took 7 bases from V and 1 from J, leaving 5 bases between them. CDR3: CASRQNTEAFF. CDR3 DNA: TGCGCCAGCCGACAGAACACTGAAGCTTTCTTT. The entire variable domain, with the rest obtained from reference TRBV5-1 and TRBJ1-1, is as follows: KAGVTQTPRYLIKTRGQQVTLSCSPISGHRSVSWYQQTPGQGLQFLFEYFSETQRNKGNFPGRFSGRQFSNSRSEMNVSTLELGDSALYLCASRQNTEAFFGQGTRLTVV.

The J gene is TRBJ2-5, the V gene TRBV6-5; 12 bases are shared with TRBD2. Looked up from germline, CDR1 is MNHEY and CDR2 is SVGAGI. The CDR3 is made up of 14 amino acids. V lost 6 bases to trimming and J lost 4 bases; unmatched junction nucleotides: 3. CDR3 nucleotides: TGTGCCAGCAGCCAACTAGCGGGGGGAGAGACCCAGTACTTC. As protein: CASSQLAGGETQYF.

The J gene is TRBJ1-5, the V gene TRBV4-3, with 7 bases lining up with TRBD1. V trimming: 3 bases; J trimming: 2 bases; junction bases outside the gene matches: 4. The CDR3 sequence is 15 residues long. CDR1 and CDR2 from the germline V gene are LGHNA and YSLEER. The CDR3 loop reads CASSQVDRGNQPQHF. Here the CDR3 DNA reads TGCGCCAGCAGCCAGGTCGACAGGGGCAATCAGCCCCAGCATTTT.

DNA for the CDR3: TGTGCCAGCAGCTTGCTCGCGGATCGGGAAAAACTGTTTTTT. Translated: CASSLLADREKLFF. The V and J genes are TRBV5-6 and TRBJ1-4; D ambiguous. The V gene's germline CDR1 is SGHDT and CDR2 YYEEEE. The V end was cut by 1 base, the J end by 8 bases, with 12 bases between. The CDR3 is 14 residues long.

The rearrangement joins TRBV13 to TRBJ1-1; D gene ambiguous. The CDR3 is made up of 14 amino acids. Germline V lookup: CDR1 PRHDT, CDR2 FYEKMQ (reference sequence). Deletions cut 0 bases from V and 4 bases from J, with 9 bases between. The CDR3 is CASSLGHVATEAFF. The CDR3 nucleotides read TGTGCCAGCAGCTTAGGCCACGTGGCCACTGAAGCTTTCTTT.

This clone was found a few times. The chain carries TRBV4-1 and TRBJ1-6, with 10 bases lining up with TRBD1. This CDR3 is built from 15 residues. The junction had 5 bases not matched to a gene; V was cut back by 3 bases and J by 9 bases. Germline CDR1 and CDR2: MGHRA and YSYEKL. The CDR3 reads CASSQGQGMSSPLHF. In DNA, the CDR3 is TGCGCCAGCAGCCAGGGACAGGGGATGAGTTCACCCCTCCACTTT.